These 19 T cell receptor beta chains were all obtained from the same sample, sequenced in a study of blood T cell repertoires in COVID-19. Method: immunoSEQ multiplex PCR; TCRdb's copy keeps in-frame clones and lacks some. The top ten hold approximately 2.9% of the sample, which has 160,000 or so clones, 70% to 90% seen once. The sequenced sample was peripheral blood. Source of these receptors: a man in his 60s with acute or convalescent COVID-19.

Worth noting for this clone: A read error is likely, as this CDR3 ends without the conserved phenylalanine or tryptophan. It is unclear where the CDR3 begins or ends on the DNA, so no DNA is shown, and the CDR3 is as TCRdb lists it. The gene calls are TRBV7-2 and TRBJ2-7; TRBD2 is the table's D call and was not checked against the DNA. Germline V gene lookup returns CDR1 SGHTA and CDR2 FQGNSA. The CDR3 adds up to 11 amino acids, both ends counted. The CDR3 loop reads CASSSGLPCLS.

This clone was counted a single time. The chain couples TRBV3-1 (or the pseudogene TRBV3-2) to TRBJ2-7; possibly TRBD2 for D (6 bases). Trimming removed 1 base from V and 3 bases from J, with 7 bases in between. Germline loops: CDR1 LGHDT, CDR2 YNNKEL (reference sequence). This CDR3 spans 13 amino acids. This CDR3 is CASSQAEGYEQYF. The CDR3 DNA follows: TGTGCCAGCAGCCAAGCGGAGGGCTACGAGCAGTACTTC.

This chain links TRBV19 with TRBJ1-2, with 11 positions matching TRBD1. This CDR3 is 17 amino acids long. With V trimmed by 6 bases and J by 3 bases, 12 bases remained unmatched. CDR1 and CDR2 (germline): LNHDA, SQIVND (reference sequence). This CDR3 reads CASSQMDRGLMYYGYTF. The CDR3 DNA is TGTGCCAGTAGCCAGATGGACAGGGGGCTGATGTACTATGGCTACACCTTC.

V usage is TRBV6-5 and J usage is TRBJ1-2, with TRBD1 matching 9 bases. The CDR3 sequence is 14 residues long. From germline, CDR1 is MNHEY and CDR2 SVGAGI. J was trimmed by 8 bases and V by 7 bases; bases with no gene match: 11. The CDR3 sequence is CASNPVQGAAGYTF. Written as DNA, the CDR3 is TGTGCCAGCAATCCTGTACAGGGGGCGGCGGGCTACACCTTC.

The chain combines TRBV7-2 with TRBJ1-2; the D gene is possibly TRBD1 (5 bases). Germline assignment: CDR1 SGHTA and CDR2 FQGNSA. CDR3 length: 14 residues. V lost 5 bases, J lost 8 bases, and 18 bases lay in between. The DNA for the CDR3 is TGTGCCAGCAGCCACTCCCAGGGCGGGGAGGGCTACACCTTC. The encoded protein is CASSHSQGGEGYTF.

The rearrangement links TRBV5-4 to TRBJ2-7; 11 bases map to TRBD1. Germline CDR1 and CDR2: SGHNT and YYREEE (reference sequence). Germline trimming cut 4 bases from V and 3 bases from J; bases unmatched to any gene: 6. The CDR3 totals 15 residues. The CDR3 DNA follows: TGTGCCAGCAGCCCCCCCGGGACAGGGGGCTACGAGCAGTACTTC. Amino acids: CASSPPGTGGYEQYF.

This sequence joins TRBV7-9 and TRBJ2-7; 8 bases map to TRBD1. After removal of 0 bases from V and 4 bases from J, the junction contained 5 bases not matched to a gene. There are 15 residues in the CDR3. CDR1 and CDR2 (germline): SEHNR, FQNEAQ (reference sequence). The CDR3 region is CASSLAPRGPYEQYF. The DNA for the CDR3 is TGTGCCAGCAGCTTAGCACCCAGGGGGCCATACGAGCAGTACTTC.

The CDR3 protein is CSVDRGYGYTF. CDR3 bases: TGCAGCGTTGACAGGGGTTATGGCTACACCTTC. The V call is TRBV29-1, the J call TRBJ1-2; the D gene is possibly TRBD1 (6 bases). Germline CDR1 is SQVTM and CDR2 is ANQGSEA. V lost 3 bases to trimming and J lost 5 bases, with 7 bases between them. The CDR3 is 11 residues long.

In DNA form, the CDR3 reads TGTGCCAGCAGTGAAATGGCAGGGGCTGGTTGGGGTACGCAGTATTTT. Translation gives CASSEMAGAGWGTQYF. The chain has TRBV6-1 and TRBJ2-3; TRBD1 might be the D (6 bases). From germline, CDR1 is MNHNS and CDR2 SASEGT. This CDR3 contains 16 residues. V lost 2 bases, J lost 8 bases, and 20 bases lay in between.

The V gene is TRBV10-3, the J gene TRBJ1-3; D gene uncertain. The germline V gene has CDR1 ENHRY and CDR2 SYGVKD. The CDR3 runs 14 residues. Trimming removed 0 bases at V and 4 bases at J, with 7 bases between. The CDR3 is CAISESIGGNTIYF. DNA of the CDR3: TGTGCCATCAGTGAGTCGATTGGCGGAAACACCATATATTTT.

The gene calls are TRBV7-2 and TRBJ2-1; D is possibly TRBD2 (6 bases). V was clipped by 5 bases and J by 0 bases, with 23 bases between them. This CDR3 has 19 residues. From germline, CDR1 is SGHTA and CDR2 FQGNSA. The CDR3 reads CASSQSAPGSGYSYNEQFF. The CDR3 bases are TGTGCCAGCAGCCAGTCCGCCCCGGGTAGCGGATACTCCTACAATGAGCAGTTCTTC.

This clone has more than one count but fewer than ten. This CDR3 reads CASSTDRNTEAFF. CDR3 sequence (DNA): TGTGCCAGCAGCACGGACAGGAACACTGAAGCTTTCTTT. The chain carries TRBV14 and TRBJ1-1, with D possibly matching TRBD1 (6 bases). Germline V gives CDR1 SGHDN, CDR2 FVKESK. The germline V and J ends were trimmed by 5 bases and 1 base, with 8 bases remaining between them. This CDR3 comprises 13 residues.

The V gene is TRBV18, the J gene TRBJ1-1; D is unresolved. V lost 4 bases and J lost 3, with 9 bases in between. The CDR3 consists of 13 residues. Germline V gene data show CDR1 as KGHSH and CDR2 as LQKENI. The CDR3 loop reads CASSQSGYTEAFF. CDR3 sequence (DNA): TGTGCCAGCTCACAATCAGGATACACTGAAGCTTTCTTT. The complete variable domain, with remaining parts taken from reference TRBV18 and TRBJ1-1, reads NAGVMQNPRHLVRRRGQEARLRCSPMKGHSHVYWYRQLPEEGLKFMVYLQKENIIDESGMPKERFSAEFPKEGPSILRIQQVVRGDSAAYFCASSQSGYTEAFFGQGTRLTVV.

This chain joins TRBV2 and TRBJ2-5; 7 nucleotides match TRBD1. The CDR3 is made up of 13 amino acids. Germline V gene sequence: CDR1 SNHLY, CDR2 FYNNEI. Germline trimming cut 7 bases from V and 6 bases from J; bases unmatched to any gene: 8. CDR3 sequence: CASNYRGAQTQYF. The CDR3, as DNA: TGTGCCAGCAACTACAGGGGTGCGCAGACCCAGTACTTC. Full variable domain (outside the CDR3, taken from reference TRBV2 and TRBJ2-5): EPEVTQTPSHQVTQMGQEVILRCVPISNHLYFYWYRQILGQKVEFLVSFYNNEISEKSEIFDDQFSVERPDGSNFTLKIRSTKLEDSAMYFCASNYRGAQTQYFGPGTRLLVL.

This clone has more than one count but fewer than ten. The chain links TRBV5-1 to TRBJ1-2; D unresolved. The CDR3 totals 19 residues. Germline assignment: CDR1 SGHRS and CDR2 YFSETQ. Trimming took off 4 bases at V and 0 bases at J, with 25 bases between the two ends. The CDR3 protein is CASSVSSYLGRRTNYGYTF. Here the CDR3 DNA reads TGCGCCAGCAGCGTGTCATCTTACCTAGGACGGAGGACTAACTATGGCTACACCTTC.

DNA of the CDR3: TGTGCCAGCAGTTACCAATTGAGACAGGGCAACGAGCAGTACTTC. Its protein is CASSYQLRQGNEQYF. This chain joins TRBV6-6 and TRBJ2-7; 7 positions match TRBD1. The J segment lost 5 bases and the V segment lost 2 bases, leaving 9 bases of the junction unmatched. The CDR3 is 15 residues long. Per germline, CDR1 MNHNY and CDR2 SVGAGI (reference sequence).

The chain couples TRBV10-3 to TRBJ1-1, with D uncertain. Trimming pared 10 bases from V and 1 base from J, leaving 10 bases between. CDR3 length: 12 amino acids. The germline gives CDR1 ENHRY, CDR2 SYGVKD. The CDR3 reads CATRETNTEAFF. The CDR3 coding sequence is TGTGCCACTAGAGAGACGAACACTGAAGCTTTCTTT.

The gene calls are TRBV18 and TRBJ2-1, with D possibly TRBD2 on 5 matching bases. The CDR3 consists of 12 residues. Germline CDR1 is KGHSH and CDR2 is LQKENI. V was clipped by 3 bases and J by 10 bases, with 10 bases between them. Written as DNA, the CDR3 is TGTGCCAGCTCACCGCGGGCCCCGGAGCAGTTCTTC. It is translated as CASSPRAPEQFF.

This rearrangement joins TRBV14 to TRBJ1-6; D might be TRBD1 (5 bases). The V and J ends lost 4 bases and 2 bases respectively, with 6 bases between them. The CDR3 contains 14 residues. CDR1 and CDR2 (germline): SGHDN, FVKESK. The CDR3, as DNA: TGTGCCAGCAGCCGACAGACCTATAATTCACCCCTCCACTTT. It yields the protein CASSRQTYNSPLHF. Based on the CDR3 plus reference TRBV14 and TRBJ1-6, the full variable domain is EAGVTQFPSHSVIEKGQTVTLRCDPISGHDNLYWYRRVMGKEIKFLLHFVKESKQDESGMPNNRFLAERTGGTYSTLKVQPAELEDSGVYFCASSRQTYNSPLHFGNGTRLTVT.